The 7 T cell receptor beta chains below all came from one sample that was sequenced in a study of shared clonotypes between healthy human individuals (dated by TCRdb to about 2020). Library generation was performed with the immunoSEQ multiplex PCR assay. In its TCRdb copy, this immuneACCESS table keeps in-frame sequences only and misses some clones. Where compared with another copy, unresolved V genes explain less than half of these, and the others have no known cause. The sample records roughly 2.4 million clones, 90% to 97% of which are singletons. The top ten constitute 0.1% to 0.15% of the sample. Sequencing was done on a sample of naive CD4+ T cells sorted from blood. The sample's cell subset or site, from its label and the paper: CD45RA+ positively selected. Every receptor here comes from a man younger than 35 in good health.

With regard to this clone: The sample contains more than one DNA sequence encoding this CDR3. J is TRBJ1-4 and V is TRBV4-1, with D perhaps TRBD1 (6 bases). Between the trimmed V and J ends, which lost 3 bases and 5 bases, there was a span of 13 bases. This CDR3 comprises 15 residues. CDR1 is MGHRA, CDR2 YSYEKL, per germline. The DNA of the CDR3 is TGCGCCAGCAGCCAGAGTGGGCAGGGGAATGAAAAACTGTTTTTT. The encoded protein is CASSQSGQGNEKLFF.

J is TRBJ2-1 and V is TRBV9, with D perhaps TRBD2 (6 bases). This CDR3 contains 15 residues. Deletions cut 3 bases from V and 4 bases from J, with 14 bases between. Germline V gene data show CDR1 as SGDLS and CDR2 as YYNGEE. This CDR3 reads CASSAATGTYNEQFF. Here the CDR3 DNA reads TGTGCCAGCAGCGCAGCAACCGGGACTTACAATGAGCAGTTCTTC. The full variable domain, with the rest looked up from reference TRBV9 and TRBJ2-1, is DSGVTQTPKHLITATGQRVTLRCSPRSGDLSVYWYQQSLDQGLQFLIQYYNGEERAKGNILERFSAQQFPDLHSELNLSSLELGDSALYFCASSAATGTYNEQFFGPGTRLTVL.

This clone turned up a few times. This rearrangement joins TRBV7-2 to TRBJ1-3; D gene uncertain. V gave up 2 bases and J gave up 2 bases, with 13 bases separating them. Germline V CDR1 and CDR2: SGHTA, FQGNSA. The CDR3 covers 16 residues. This chain's CDR3 is CASSLSALLTGNTIYF. As DNA, the CDR3 is TGTGCCAGCAGCTTAAGTGCGCTACTAACTGGAAACACCATATATTTT.

This sequence joins TRBV4-2 and TRBJ2-2, with D possibly being TRBD2 (5 bases). The CDR3 is 16 residues long. Germline CDR1 and CDR2: LGHNA and YNFKEQ. V dropped 3 bases and J dropped 7 bases, with 18 bases sitting between them. CDR3 protein: CASSQEANSGIGELFF. CDR3 coding DNA: TGTGCCAGCAGCCAGGAGGCGAATTCCGGGATCGGGGAGCTGTTTTTT.

The chain couples TRBV29-1 to TRBJ1-1, with D uncertain. The germline V gene has CDR1 SQVTM and CDR2 ANQGSEA. With 4 bases removed from V and 7 bases from J, the gap between germline ends came to 7 bases. CDR3 length equals 10 residues. The CDR3 region is CSVVRDEAFF. The CDR3 nucleotides are TGCAGCGTTGTGCGGGATGAAGCTTTCTTT.

This chain joins TRBV29-1 and TRBJ1-2; perhaps TRBD1 as D (6 bases). V was shortened by 6 bases and J by 4 bases, with 9 bases between the two germline ends. The length of the CDR3 is 11 residues. Germline lookup yields CDR1 SQVTM and CDR2 ANQGSEA. The CDR3 region is CSVLQGYGYTF. CDR3 nucleotides: TGCAGCGTCTTACAGGGCTATGGCTACACCTTC.

The genes are TRBV4-3 and TRBJ2-1; D could derive from TRBD1 or TRBD2 (5 bases each). Trimming removed 0 bases at V and 2 bases at J, with 20 bases between. The germline V gene has CDR1 LGHNA and CDR2 YSLEER. The CDR3 is made up of 19 amino acids. The CDR3 reads CASSQDFGGAVQTYNEQFF. The CDR3 DNA is TGCGCCAGCAGCCAAGATTTTGGGGGAGCCGTCCAAACCTACAATGAGCAGTTCTTC.